This section outlines one T cell receptor beta chain sequence together with its context. In Seattle, patients joined the study during active infection and were tracked longitudinally. CDR1 is LGHDT and CDR2 is YNNKEL in the germline V gene (reference sequence). The J segment lost 8 bases and the V segment lost 4 bases, leaving 12 bases of the junction unmatched. The CDR3 is made up of 15 amino acids. The data belong to a study of blood T cell repertoires in COVID-19. Original methodology: Reference gene primer amplification in the assay estimated nucleated cell counts. Method: immunoSEQ multiplex PCR; TCRdb's copy keeps in-frame clones and lacks some. V, J and clone size reflect that table, while D and trimming were determined from the DNA. The repertoire has about 270,000 clones, about 86% of them found once; the top ten carry 10% to 15%.

This sequence originates from a woman aged 25 to 39 with COVID-19, enrolled during active disease. The sample comprised peripheral blood. This chain uses TRBV3-1 (or the pseudogene TRBV3-2) with TRBJ1-2; 8 bases are a match to TRBD1. The CDR3, as DNA: TGTGCCAGCAGCCTAGGACAGGGTGATGGTGTGGGCTACACCTTC. It yields the protein CASSLGQGDGVGYTF.